The clone carrying this TCR beta chain was counted once. What it binds is not known. The data were taken from a study of shared clonotypes between healthy human individuals. Overall study findings and caveats: Clonotypes that were shared across a handful of donors made up around 4.6% of naive CD4 clonotypes. It was the non-shared clonotypes that had lower generation probabilities than clonotypes shared by all four donors.

Trimming cost V 7 bases and J 5 bases; bases outside gene matches: 8. CDR3 length equals 14 residues. The V gene's germline CDR1 is MDHEN and CDR2 SYDVKM. Per the original data handling: Without quality scores, immunoSEQ junctional reads could not be filtered like full-length reads. Assay used: immunoSEQ multiplex PCR; TCRdb lists only in-frame clones, some missing. V and J calls and clone size are those listed in that table; D and trimming were worked out from the DNA. The repertoire holds approximately 2,300,000 clones, with less than 95% as singletons. The receptor was derived from a man aged 18 to 30 in good health. Some clones in this sample may be carry-over from other donors' samples. The V call is TRBV28, the J call TRBJ1-2; TRBD1 aligns across 9 bases. The sequenced material came from naive CD4+ T cells from PBMCs. Subset of the sample: CD45RA+ positively selected. The CDR3 is CASTKGTGSYGYTF. The CDR3 DNA is TGTGCCAGCACTAAAGGGACAGGGTCGTATGGCTACACCTTC.